This TCR beta chain originates from a study of regulatory T cells in long-lasting Graves disease. Notes on the study in general: Segments TRBV28, TRBJ1-2 and TRBJ2-5 showed preferential usage in persistent disease. Persistent patients had more shared public clonotypes (about 2,700) than new patients (966).

V was shortened by 4 bases and J by 1 base, with 11 bases between the two germline ends. CDR3 length: 14 amino acids. Germline CDR1 reads SGHRS; CDR2 reads YFSETQ. To note about this clonotype: Its antigen is undetermined.

The time point was: newly diagnosed GD, antithyroid drugs for less than 3 months. Isolated PBMC RNA provided the starting material for the TCR library. Under American Thyroid Association guidelines, Graves' disease was diagnosed. Arm-PCR of CDR3 regions with iRepertoire HTBI primers generated TCR beta libraries. From the multiplex PCR reads, TCRdb called clonotypes with MiXCR, one entry per CDR3 protein. The data show 400,000 to 550,000 distinct CDR3 sequences, 15% to 20% seen once. This sample also appeared in a second study, on T cells in Graves' hyperthyroidism and ophthalmopathy. This second study says: HTBI primers drove first-round RT-PCR of the TCR CDR3.

The origin of this receptor is a woman in her 30s with Graves disease. This chain joins TRBV5-1 and TRBJ1-1, with D possibly matching TRBD1 (5 bases). The sample consisted of peripheral blood mononuclear cells (PBMCs), taken at new diagnosis, from a patient treated with antithyroid drugs. CDR3 bases: TGCGCCAGCAGCCGCTCAGGGTCGAACACTGAAGCTTTCTTT. As protein: CASSRSGSNTEAFF.